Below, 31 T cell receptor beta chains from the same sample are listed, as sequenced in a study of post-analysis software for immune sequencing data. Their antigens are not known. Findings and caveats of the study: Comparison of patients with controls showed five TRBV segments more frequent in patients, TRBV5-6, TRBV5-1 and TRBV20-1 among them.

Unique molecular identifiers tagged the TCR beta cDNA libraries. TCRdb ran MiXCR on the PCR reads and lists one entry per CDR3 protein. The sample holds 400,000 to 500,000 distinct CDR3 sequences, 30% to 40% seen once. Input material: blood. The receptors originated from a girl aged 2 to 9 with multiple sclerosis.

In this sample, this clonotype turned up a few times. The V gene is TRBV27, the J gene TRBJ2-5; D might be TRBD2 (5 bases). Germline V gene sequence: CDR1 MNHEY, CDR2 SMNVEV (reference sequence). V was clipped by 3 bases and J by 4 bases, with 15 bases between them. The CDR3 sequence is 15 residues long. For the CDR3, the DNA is TGTGCCAGCAGTTTCTCCGGGATGTGGGGAGAGACCCAGTACTTC. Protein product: CASSFSGMWGETQYF.

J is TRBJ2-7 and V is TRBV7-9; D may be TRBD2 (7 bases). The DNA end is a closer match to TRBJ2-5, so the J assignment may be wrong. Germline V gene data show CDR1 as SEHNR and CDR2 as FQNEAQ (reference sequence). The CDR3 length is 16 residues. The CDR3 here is CASSPRGASVQETQYF. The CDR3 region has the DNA TGTGCCAGCAGCCCCCGGGGGGCTAGCGTACAAGAGACCCAGTACTTC.

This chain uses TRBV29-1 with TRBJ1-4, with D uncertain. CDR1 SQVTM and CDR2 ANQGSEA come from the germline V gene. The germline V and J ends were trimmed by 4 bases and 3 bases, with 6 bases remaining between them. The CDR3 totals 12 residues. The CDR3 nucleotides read TGCAGCGTTGCCGGGTCTAATGAAAAACTGTTTTTT. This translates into CSVAGSNEKLFF.

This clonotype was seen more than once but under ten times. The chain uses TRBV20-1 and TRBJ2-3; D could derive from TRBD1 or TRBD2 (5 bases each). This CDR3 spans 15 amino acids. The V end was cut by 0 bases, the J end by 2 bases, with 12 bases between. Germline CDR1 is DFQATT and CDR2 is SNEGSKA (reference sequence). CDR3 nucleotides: TGCAGTGCTAGAGATTCAGGGACCTACACAGATACGCAGTATTTT. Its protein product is CSARDSGTYTDTQYF.

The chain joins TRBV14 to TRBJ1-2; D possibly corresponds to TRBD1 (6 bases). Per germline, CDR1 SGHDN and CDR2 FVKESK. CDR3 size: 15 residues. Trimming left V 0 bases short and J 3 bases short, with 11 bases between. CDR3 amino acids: CASSQEARGYYGYTF. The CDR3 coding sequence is TGTGCCAGCAGCCAAGAGGCCAGGGGATACTATGGCTACACCTTC.

Here the CDR3 DNA reads TGTGCCAGCTCACCACTGGGACAGCGCTTTTCTAACTATGGCTACACCTTC. As protein: CASSPLGQRFSNYGYTF. This chain uses TRBV18 with TRBJ1-2; 7 nucleotides agree with TRBD1. The V gene end was trimmed by 1 base and the J gene end by 0 bases; junction bases not matched to a gene: 8. This CDR3 contains 17 residues. Germline lookup yields CDR1 KGHSH and CDR2 LQKENI. Supplemented by reference TRBV18 and TRBJ1-2, the full variable domain reads NAGVMQNPRHLVRRRGQEARLRCSPMKGHSHVYWYRQLPEEGLKFMVYLQKENIIDESGMPKERFSAEFPKEGPSILRIQQVVRGDSAAYFCASSPLGQRFSNYGYTFGSGTRLTVV.

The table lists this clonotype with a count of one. This CDR3 reads CASSFPMMPPSYEQYF. For the CDR3, the DNA is TGTGCCAGCAGTTTCCCGATGATGCCCCCCTCCTACGAGCAGTACTTC. V usage is TRBV6-6 and J usage is TRBJ2-7, with D uncertain. Per germline, CDR1 MNHNY and CDR2 SVGAGI (reference sequence). V lost 4 bases and J 0 bases, leaving 16 bases between the germline ends. The CDR3 contains 16 residues.

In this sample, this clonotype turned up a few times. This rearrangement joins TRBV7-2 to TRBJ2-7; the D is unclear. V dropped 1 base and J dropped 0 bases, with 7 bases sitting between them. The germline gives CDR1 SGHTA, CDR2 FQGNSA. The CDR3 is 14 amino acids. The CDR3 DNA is TGTGCCAGCAGCTTAGTAGCAGCCTCCTACGAGCAGTACTTC. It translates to CASSLVAASYEQYF. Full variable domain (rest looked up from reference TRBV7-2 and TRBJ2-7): GAGVSQSPSNKVTEKGKDVELRCDPISGHTALYWYRQSLGQGLEFLIYFQGNSAPDKSGLPSDRFSAERTGGSVSTLTIQRTQQEDSAVYLCASSLVAASYEQYFGPGTRLTVT.

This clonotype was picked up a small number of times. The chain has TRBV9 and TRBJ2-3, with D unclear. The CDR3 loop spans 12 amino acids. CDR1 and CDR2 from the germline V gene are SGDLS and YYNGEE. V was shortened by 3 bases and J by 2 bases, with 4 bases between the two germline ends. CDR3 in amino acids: CASSAHTDTQYF. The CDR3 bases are TGTGCCAGCAGCGCCCACACAGATACGCAGTATTTT.

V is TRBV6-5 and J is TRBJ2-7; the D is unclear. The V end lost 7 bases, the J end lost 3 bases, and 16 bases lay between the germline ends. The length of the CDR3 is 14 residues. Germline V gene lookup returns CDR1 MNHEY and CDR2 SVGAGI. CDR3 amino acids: CASTPAGEIYEQYF. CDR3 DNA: TGTGCCAGCACCCCCGCAGGTGAGATCTACGAGCAGTACTTC.

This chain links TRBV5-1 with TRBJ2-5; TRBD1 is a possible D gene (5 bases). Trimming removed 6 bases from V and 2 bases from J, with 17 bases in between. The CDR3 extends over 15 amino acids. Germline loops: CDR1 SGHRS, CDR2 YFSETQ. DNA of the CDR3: TGCGCCAGCACAACCCGTACAGGTGAACAAGAGACCCAGTACTTC. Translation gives CASTTRTGEQETQYF. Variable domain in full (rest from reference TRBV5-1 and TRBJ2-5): KAGVTQTPRYLIKTRGQQVTLSCSPISGHRSVSWYQQTPGQGLQFLFEYFSETQRNKGNFPGRFSGRQFSNSRSEMNVSTLELGDSALYLCASTTRTGEQETQYFGPGTRLLVL.

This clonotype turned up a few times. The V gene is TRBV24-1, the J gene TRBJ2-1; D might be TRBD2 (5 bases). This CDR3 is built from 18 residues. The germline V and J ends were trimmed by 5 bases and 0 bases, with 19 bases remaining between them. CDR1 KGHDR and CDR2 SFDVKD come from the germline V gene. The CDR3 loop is CATSGTAGDGSSYNEQFF. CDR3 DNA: TGTGCCACCAGTGGGACGGCGGGCGACGGAAGCTCCTACAATGAGCAGTTCTTC.

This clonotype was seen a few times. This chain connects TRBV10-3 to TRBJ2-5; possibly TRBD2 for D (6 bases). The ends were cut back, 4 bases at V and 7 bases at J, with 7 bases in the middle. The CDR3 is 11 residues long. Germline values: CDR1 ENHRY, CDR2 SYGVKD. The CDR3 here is CAISAGGTQYF. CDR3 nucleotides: TGTGCCATCAGTGCCGGGGGGACCCAGTACTTC.

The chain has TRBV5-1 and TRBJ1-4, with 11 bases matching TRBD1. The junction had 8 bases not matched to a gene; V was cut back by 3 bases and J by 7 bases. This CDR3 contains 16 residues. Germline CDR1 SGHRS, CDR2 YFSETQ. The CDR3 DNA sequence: TGCGCCAGCAGCTCCTTCCCCGGGACAGGGGGTGAAAAACTGTTTTTT. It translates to CASSSFPGTGGEKLFF.

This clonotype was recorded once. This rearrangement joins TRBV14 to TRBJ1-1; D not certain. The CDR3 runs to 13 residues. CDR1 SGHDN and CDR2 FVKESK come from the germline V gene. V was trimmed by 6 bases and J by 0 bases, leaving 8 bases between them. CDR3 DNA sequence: TGTGCCAGCAGGTGGGGATTGAACACTGAAGCTTTCTTT. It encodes CASRWGLNTEAFF.

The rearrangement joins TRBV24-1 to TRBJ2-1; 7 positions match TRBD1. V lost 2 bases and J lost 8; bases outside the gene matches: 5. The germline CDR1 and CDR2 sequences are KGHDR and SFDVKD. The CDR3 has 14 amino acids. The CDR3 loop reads CATSDSGQVHEQFF. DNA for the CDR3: TGTGCCACCAGTGATTCCGGACAGGTTCATGAGCAGTTCTTC.

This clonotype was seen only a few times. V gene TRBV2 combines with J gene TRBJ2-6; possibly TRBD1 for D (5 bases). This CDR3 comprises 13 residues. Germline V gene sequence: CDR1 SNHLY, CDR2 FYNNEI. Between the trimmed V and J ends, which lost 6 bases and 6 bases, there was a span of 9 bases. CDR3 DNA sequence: TGTGCCAGCAGCCCGACAGAGGCCAACGTCCTGACTTTC. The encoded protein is CASSPTEANVLTF.

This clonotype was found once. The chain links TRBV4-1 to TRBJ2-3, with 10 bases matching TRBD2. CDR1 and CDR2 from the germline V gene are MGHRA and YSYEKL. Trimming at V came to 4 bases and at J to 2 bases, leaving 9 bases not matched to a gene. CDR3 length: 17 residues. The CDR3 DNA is TGCGCCAGCAGCCCGCACGACACTAGCGGGGACACAGATACGCAGTATTTT. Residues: CASSPHDTSGDTDTQYF.

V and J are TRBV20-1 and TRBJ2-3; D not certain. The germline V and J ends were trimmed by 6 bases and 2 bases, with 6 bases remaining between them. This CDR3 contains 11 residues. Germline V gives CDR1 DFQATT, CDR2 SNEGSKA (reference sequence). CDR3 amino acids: CSALTTDTQYF. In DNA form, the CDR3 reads TGCAGTGCCCTCACCACAGATACGCAGTATTTT.

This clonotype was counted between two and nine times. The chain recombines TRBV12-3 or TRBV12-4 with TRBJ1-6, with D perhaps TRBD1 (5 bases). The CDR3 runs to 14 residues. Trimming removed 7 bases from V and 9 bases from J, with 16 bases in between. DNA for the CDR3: TGTGCCAGCACTACCGGGACCGCGGGTTCACCCCTCCACTTT. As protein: CASTTGTAGSPLHF.

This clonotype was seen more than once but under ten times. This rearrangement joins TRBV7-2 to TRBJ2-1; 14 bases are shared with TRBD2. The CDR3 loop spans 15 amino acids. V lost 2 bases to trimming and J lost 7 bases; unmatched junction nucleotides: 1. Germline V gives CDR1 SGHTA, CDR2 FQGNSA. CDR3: CASSLWTSGGNEQFF. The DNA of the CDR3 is TGTGCCAGCAGCTTATGGACTAGCGGGGGGAATGAGCAGTTCTTC.

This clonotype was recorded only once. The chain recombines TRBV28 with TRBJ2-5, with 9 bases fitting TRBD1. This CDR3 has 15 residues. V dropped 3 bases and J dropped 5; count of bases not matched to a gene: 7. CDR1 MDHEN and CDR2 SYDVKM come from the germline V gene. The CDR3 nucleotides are TGTGCCAGCAGTTTGACGGGACAGGGTAGGGAGACCCAGTACTTC. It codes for CASSLTGQGRETQYF.

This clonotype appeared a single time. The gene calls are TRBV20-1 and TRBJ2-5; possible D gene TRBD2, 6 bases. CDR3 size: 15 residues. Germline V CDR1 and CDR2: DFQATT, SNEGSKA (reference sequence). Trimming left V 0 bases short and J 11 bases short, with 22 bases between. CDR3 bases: TGCAGTGCTAGAGATAGGCGCGGGGTATACAATGAGCAGTACTTC. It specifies CSARDRRGVYNEQYF.

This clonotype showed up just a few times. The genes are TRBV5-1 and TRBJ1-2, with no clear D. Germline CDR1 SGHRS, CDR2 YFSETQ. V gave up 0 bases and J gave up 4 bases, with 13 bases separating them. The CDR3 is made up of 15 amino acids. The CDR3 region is CASSLEWASPYGYTF. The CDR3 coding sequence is TGCGCCAGCAGCTTGGAGTGGGCCAGCCCCTATGGCTACACCTTC.

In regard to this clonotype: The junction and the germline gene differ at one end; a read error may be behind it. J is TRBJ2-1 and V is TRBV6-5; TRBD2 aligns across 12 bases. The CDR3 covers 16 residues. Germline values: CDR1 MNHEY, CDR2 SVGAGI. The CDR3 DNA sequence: TGTGCCAACAGTTACTGGCTAGCGGGAGGGCCGGTTGAGCAGTTCTTC. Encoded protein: CANSYWLAGGPVEQFF.

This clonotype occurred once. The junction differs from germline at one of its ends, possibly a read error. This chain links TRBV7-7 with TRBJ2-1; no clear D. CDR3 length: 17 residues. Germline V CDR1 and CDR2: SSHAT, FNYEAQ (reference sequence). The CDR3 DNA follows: TGTGCTAGCAGCCCCGACAAGGGCCTAAGCTCCTACAATGAGCAGTTCTTC. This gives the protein CASSPDKGLSSYNEQFF.

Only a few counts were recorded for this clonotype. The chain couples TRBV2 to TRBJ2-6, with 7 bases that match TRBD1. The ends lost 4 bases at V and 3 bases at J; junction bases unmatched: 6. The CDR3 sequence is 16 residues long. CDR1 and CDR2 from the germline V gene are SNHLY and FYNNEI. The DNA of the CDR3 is TGTGCCAGCAGTGGACAGGGTAGGCTTGGGGCCAACGTCCTGACTTTC. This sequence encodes CASSGQGRLGANVLTF.

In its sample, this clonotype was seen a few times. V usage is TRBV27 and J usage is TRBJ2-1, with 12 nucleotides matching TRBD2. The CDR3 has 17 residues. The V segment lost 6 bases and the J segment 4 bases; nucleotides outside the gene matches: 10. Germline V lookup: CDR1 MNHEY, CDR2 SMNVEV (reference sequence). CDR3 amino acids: CASSIIRLAGAYNEQFF. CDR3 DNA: TGTGCCAGCAGCATTATCCGACTAGCGGGAGCTTACAATGAGCAGTTCTTC.

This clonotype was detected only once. The DNA of the CDR3 is TGTGCCAGCAGCTCAGCTCGCAGCACCTTTGGCTACACCTTC. Translated, it gives CASSSARSTFGYTF. The V gene is TRBV7-2, the J gene TRBJ1-2; no reliable D call. The ends were cut back, 4 bases at V and 7 bases at J, with 16 bases in the middle. CDR3 length: 14 residues. Germline CDR1 reads SGHTA; CDR2 reads FQGNSA.

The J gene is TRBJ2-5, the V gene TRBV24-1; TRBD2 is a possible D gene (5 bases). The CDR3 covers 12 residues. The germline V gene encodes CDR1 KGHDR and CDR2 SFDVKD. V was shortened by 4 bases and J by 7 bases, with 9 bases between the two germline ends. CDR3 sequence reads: CATSEYEGTQYF. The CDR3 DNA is TGTGCCACCAGTGAGTACGAGGGGACCCAGTACTTC.

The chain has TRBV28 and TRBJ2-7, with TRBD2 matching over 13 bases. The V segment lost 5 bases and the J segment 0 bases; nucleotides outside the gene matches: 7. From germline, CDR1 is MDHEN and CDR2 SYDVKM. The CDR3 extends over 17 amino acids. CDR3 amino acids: CASSAAGLAGSSYEQYF. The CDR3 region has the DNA TGTGCCAGCAGTGCAGCGGGACTAGCGGGGAGCTCCTACGAGCAGTACTTC.